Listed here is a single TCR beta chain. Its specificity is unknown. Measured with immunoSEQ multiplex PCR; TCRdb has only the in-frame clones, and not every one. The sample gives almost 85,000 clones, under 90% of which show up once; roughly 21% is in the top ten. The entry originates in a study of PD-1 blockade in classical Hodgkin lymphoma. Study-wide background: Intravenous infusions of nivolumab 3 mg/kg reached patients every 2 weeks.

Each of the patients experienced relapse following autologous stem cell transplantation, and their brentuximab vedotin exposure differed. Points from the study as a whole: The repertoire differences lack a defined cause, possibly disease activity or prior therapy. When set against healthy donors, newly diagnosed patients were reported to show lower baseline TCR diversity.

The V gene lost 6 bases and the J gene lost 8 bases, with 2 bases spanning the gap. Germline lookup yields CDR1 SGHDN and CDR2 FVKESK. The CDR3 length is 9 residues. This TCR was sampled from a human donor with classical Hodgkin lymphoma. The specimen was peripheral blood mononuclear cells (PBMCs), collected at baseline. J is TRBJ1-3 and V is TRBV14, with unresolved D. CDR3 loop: CASRHTIYF. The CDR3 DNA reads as TGTGCCAGCAGGCACACCATATATTTT.